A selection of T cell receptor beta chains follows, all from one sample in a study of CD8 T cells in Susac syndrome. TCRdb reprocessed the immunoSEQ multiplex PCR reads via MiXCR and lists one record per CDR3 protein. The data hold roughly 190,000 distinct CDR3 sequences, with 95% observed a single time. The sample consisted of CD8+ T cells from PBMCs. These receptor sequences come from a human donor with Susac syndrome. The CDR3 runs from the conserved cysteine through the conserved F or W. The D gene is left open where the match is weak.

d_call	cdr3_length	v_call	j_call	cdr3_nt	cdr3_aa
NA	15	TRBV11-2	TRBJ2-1	TGTGCCAGCAGCTTAGCGGCCAACTCCTACAATGAGCAGTTCTTC	CASSLAANSYNEQFF
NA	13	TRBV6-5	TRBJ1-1	TGTGCCAGCAGTTTCAACTTGAACACTGAAGCTTTCTTT	CASSFNLNTEAFF
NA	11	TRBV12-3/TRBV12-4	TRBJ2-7	TGTGCCAGCAGTATCGACTACGAGCAGTACTTC	CASSIDYEQYF
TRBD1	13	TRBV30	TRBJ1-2	TGTGCCTGGATACAGGGGGGGAACTATGGCTACACCTTC	CAWIQGGNYGYTF
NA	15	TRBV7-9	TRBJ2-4	TGTGCCAGCAGCTTAGTTCTGATGGGCAAAAACATTCAGTACTTC	CASSLVLMGKNIQYF
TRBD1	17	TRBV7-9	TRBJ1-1	TGTGCCAGCAGCCCTAGACCGGGACAGAGCATGAACACTGAAGCTTTCTTT	CASSPRPGQSMNTEAFF
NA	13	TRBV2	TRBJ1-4	TGTGCCAGCAGTGCGGAGGAGAGTGAAAAACTGTTTTTT	CASSAEESEKLFF
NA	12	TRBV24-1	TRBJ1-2	TGTGCCACCAGTGATGAGGGGGATGGCTACACCTTC	CATSDEGDGYTF
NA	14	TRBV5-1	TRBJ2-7	TGCGCCAGCAGCTTGGAGGACAGCTTCTACGAGCAGTACTTC	CASSLEDSFYEQYF
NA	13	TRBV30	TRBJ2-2	TGTGCCTGGAGTGCGGGTTTCGGCGGGGAGCTGTTTTTT	CAWSAGFGGELFF
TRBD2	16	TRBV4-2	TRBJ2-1	TGTGCCAGCAGCCTAGGACTAGCGGGACGATACAATGAGCAGTTCTTC	CASSLGLAGRYNEQFF
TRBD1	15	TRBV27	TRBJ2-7	TGTGCCAGCAGTTCAAAATCCGAGACAGGGAACGAGCAGTACTTC	CASSSKSETGNEQYF
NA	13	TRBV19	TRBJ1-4	TGTGCCAGTAGTATACAGGCTAATGAAAAACTGTTTTTT	CASSIQANEKLFF
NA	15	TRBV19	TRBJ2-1	TGTGCCAGTATGAACATCCCGCAATCCTACAATGAGCAGTTCTTC	CASMNIPQSYNEQFF
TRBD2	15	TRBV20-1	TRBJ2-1	TGCAGTGCTAGGGAGGGACTAGCGGATTTCAATGAGCAGTTCTTC	CSAREGLADFNEQFF
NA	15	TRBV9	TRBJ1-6	TGTGCCAGCAGCGTATCGGACAACCGTAATTCACCCCTCCACTTT	CASSVSDNRNSPLHF